The source of this TCR beta chain is a study of shared clonotypes between healthy human individuals. The protocol was immunoSEQ multiplex PCR, while the TCRdb copy is restricted to in-frame clones and leaves out a portion. The repertoire includes 2 million to 3 million clones, approximately 90% of them detected once, and over 0.12% sits in the top ten. This clone was found once. The same CDR3 arises from other DNA sequences in this sample as well. The sample consisted of naive CD4+ T cells sorted from blood. The subset: CD45RA+ positively selected. The clonotype was recovered from a man between 18 and 35 years old in good health.

The CDR3 sequence is CASRGYQETQYF. DNA of the CDR3: TGTGCCAGCAGGGGGTACCAAGAGACCCAGTACTTC. The V call is TRBV6-5, the J call TRBJ2-5; D is ambiguous. The length of the CDR3 is 12 residues. Germline values: CDR1 MNHEY, CDR2 SVGAGI. V lost 6 bases and J lost 0, with 5 bases in between.